This TCR beta chain was captured by sequencing in a study of monozygotic twins with cystic fibrosis. Background on the study: Libraries were built from approximately 3 micrograms of fragmented DNA using around 14 PCR cycles. Whole-study findings and limits: J usage was most co-twin-similar in 8 of 16 pairs, V in 13.

Details on this clone: Its antigen is not known.

CDR1 is MGHRA, CDR2 YSYEKL, per germline. This CDR3 spans 13 amino acids. V was trimmed by 0 bases and J by 6 bases, leaving 6 bases between them. Sequenced by immunoSEQ multiplex PCR; TCRdb stores in-frame clones only, minus some. The sample records about 39,000 clones, about 93% being singletons. Input material: blood. This clonotype was sampled from a boy aged 2 to 10 with cystic fibrosis. The genes are TRBV4-1 and TRBJ1-5; D gene unclear. The CDR3 protein is CASSQDRRQPQHF. The CDR3 DNA follows: TGCGCCAGCAGCCAAGATCGTCGTCAGCCCCAGCATTTT.